This T cell receptor (beta chain) was identified during a study of vaccination and CD4 T cells after COVID-19. An Oncomine TCR Beta short-read assay was used to sequence the DNA from cultured CD4+ T cells. In TCRdb, the PCR reads were re-called with MiXCR into one record per CDR3 protein. The table records approximately 26,000 distinct CDR3 sequences, approximately 40% of them present only once. A remark on this clonotype: Its matching antigen is unknown.

CDR3 length: 15 residues. V lost 2 bases and J lost 3; bases outside the gene matches: 4. From germline, CDR1 is SGHDT and CDR2 YYEEEE. Treatment of the sample: approximately 11-day PBMC culture with coronavirus spike peptide pools or control peptides (ViraFEST assay). The J gene is TRBJ2-7, the V gene TRBV5-6; TRBD1 matches 11 bases. The source is a human donor who had recovered from COVID-19. Input material: CD4+ T cells from blood, cultured in vitro. CDR3 loop: CASSFAGTGGYEQYF. CDR3 bases: TGTGCCAGCAGCTTTGCCGGGACAGGGGGCTACGAGCAGTACTTC.